These 2 T cell receptor beta chains were all obtained from the same sample, sequenced in a study of shared clonotypes between healthy human individuals. Repertoires were generated with immunoSEQ multiplex PCR, while TCRdb's copy carries only in-frame clones and drops some. The table includes about 680,000 clones, approximately 90% detected once. Selected positively for CCR7 and CD45RO-negative, naive CD8 cells excluded terminally differentiated effector memory CD45RA+ cells. The sequencing input was naive CD8+ T cells sorted from blood. These receptors were obtained from a young man in good health.

The chain combines TRBV28 with TRBJ2-1; the D gene is possibly TRBD2 (7 bases). The germline V gene has CDR1 MDHEN and CDR2 SYDVKM. The CDR3 sequence is 13 residues long. Trimming took off 7 bases at V and 8 bases at J, with 15 bases between the two ends. The CDR3 spells CASTKGGSDEQFF. In nucleotides, the CDR3 is TGTGCCAGCACCAAGGGGGGGTCCGATGAGCAGTTCTTC.

This CDR3 reads CATSPGALKWEQFF. DNA for the CDR3: TGTGCCACCAGCCCCGGGGCCTTAAAGTGGGAGCAGTTCTTC. J is TRBJ2-1 and V is TRBV10-3, with D possibly called TRBD1 or TRBD2 (5 bases each). The V gene lost 10 bases and the J gene lost 10 bases, with 23 bases spanning the gap. The V gene's germline CDR1 is ENHRY and CDR2 SYGVKD. The CDR3 totals 14 residues.